The T cell receptor (beta chain) under discussion was sequenced for a study of T cells in Graves' hyperthyroidism and ophthalmopathy. Per the germline V gene, CDR1 is ENHRY and CDR2 is SYGVKD. The CDR3 loop spans 16 amino acids. The V end lost 4 bases, the J end lost 3 bases, and 19 bases lay between the germline ends. Researchers amplified the TCR beta CDR3 regions from RNA transcripts. The TCR CDR3 first-round RT-PCR relied on the HTBI primer set. Using its own MiXCR run on the multiplex PCR reads, TCRdb lists one record per CDR3 protein. The sample shows approximately 530,000 distinct CDR3 sequences, over 15% of them seen only once. An absence of ophthalmopathy progression within 18 months meant stable Graves' hyperthyroidism. Subjects aged 18 to 65 presented with newly diagnosed hyperthyroidism of less than 2 months' duration. Points on this clonotype: The antigen remains undetermined.

Study results and caveats: Within blood appeared most thyroid clonotypes that had expanded above 0.001.

The sequencing sample was made of blood. This sequence originates from a woman aged 18 to 35 with Graves' hyperthyroidism. This chain connects TRBV10-3 to TRBJ2-7; D is possibly TRBD1 or TRBD2 (5 bases each). CDR3 nucleotides: TGTGCCATCAGTGTTGGTTTCGGGGACGCACACTACGAGCAGTACTTC. Translated: CAISVGFGDAHYEQYF.